The T cell receptor (beta chain) under discussion was sequenced for a study of memory CD4+ T cells and cytomegalovirus serostatus. Study-wide results and caveats: CMV serostatus prediction reached median AUC about 0.95, or 0.9 with US-trained model. Of under 200 reported CMV TCRbeta sequences, about 67 were found in memory CD4+ repertoires.

As regards this clone: Its antigen is unidentified.

The table came from immunoSEQ multiplex PCR; TCRdb's copy has only in-frame clones and leaves some out. The table records 27,000 or so clones, more than 70% of them present only once. Single viable CD3+CD4+CD8-CD45RO+ cells were sorted as the memory CD4+ T cells. After thawing, CD4+ T cells were positively selected. The ends were cut back, 4 bases at V and 0 bases at J, with 9 bases in the middle. CDR3 length: 14 residues. CDR1 is MDHEN and CDR2 is SYDVKM in the germline V gene. The chain recombines TRBV28 with TRBJ1-2; D is perhaps TRBD1 (5 bases). The source of this sequence is an adult in good health and CMV-seronegative. Source material: memory CD4+ T cells from blood. Here the CDR3 DNA reads TGTGCCAGCAGTTGGGCAGGGTCTAACTATGGCTACACCTTC. Amino acid sequence: CASSWAGSNYGYTF.